This record looks at one T cell receptor (beta chain) sequence and its context. Its target is unknown. Several immunoSEQ 96-well plates shared each subset's DNA, each plate a replicate. Clones were sequenced by immunoSEQ multiplex PCR, and TCRdb holds only the in-frame ones, with some missing. In the table there are about 2 million clones, over 85% of which are singletons. The data were taken from a study of shared clonotypes between healthy human individuals. Study summary: Each donor had three CD4 naive, three CD4 memory, two CD8 naive and one CD8 memory plate. Overall study findings and caveats: Across subsets, estimated richness was generally greater for naive than for memory populations. Investigators collected only blood, and repertoires in tissues likely differ.

The naive CD8 fraction comprised CD45RO-negative cells positively selected for CCR7 and excluded terminally differentiated effector memory CD45RA+ cells. This CDR3 region has 16 residues. J gave up 9 bases and V 2 bases, and 9 bases lay outside the gene matches. From germline, CDR1 is MNHNS and CDR2 SASEGT. The clonotype comes from a man between 18 and 35 years old in good health. The chain is built from TRBV6-1 and TRBJ1-5, with 11 bases fitting TRBD1. Material: naive CD8+ T cells sorted from blood. CDR3 nucleotides: TGTGCCAGCAGTGAAACCGGGGACAGGGGGTGGTCGCCCCAGCATTTT. Translated, it gives CASSETGDRGWSPQHF.